This entry lists 5 T cell receptor beta chains sequenced from one sample in a study of cytomegalovirus exposure and HLA in healthy donors. The PCR was carried out with 60 Vbeta primers and 13 Jbeta primers. The assay was immunoSEQ multiplex PCR, and TCRdb's table has in-frame clones only and misses some. The sample has 200,000 or so clones. Specimen: PBMCs. The source of these receptors is a boy between 5 and 17 years old in good health and CMV-seronegative.

This rearrangement joins TRBV25-1 to TRBJ2-1; 8 positions match TRBD2. Germline V gene lookup returns CDR1 MGHDK and CDR2 SYGVNS. The CDR3 consists of 16 residues. Trimming cost V 7 bases and J 0 bases; bases outside gene matches: 8. In DNA, the CDR3 is TGTGCCAGCATGGGAGCGGGGGTAAACTCCTACAATGAGCAGTTCTTC. Its protein product is CASMGAGVNSYNEQFF.

The V call is TRBV5-6, the J call TRBJ1-1, with 9 bases identical to TRBD1. The CDR3 runs 14 residues. V dropped 6 bases and J dropped 7; count of bases not matched to a gene: 10. The V gene's germline CDR1 is SGHDT and CDR2 YYEEEE. The CDR3 nucleotides are TGTGCCAGCACCCCGGGACAGGGCTACAGTGAAGCTTTCTTT. Its translation is CASTPGQGYSEAFF.

This chain joins TRBV5-1 and TRBJ2-1; 9 positions agree with TRBD1. The V segment lost 4 bases and the J segment 4 bases; nucleotides outside the gene matches: 9. Per the germline V gene, CDR1 is SGHRS and CDR2 is YFSETQ. CDR3 length equals 16 residues. The CDR3 coding sequence is TGCGCCAGCAGCCTTAACCGGGACAGGGAATACAATGAGCAGTTCTTC. Encoded protein: CASSLNRDREYNEQFF.

The J gene is TRBJ1-6, the V gene TRBV23-1; a possible D gene is TRBD1 (5 bases). TRBV23-1 is designated an ORF whose function remains uncertain. CDR3 length equals 17 residues. V lost 3 bases and J 10 bases, leaving 22 bases between the germline ends. In DNA, the CDR3 is TGCGCCAGCAGTCACCCCGCGGCGGGGCCTCGACGGTCACCCCTCCACTTT. Encoded protein: CASSHPAAGPRRSPLHF.

CDR3 coding DNA: TGCGCCAGTAACAGGGGAATGAACACTGAAGCTTTCTTT. The encoded protein is CASNRGMNTEAFF. The genes are TRBV10-1 and TRBJ1-1; 7 nucleotides match TRBD1. CDR1 is WNHNN, CDR2 SYGVQD, per germline (reference sequence). The CDR3 extends over 13 amino acids. The J segment lost 0 bases and the V segment lost 9 bases, leaving 4 bases of the junction unmatched.